The 27 T cell receptor beta chains below come from one sample, sequenced in a study of shared clonotypes between healthy human individuals. Assay used: immunoSEQ multiplex PCR; TCRdb lists only in-frame clones, some missing. The sample consists of about 500,000 clones, around 77% of them appearing once. The specimen was PBMCs. These receptors came from a woman aged 35 to 49 in good health. Some clones in this sample may be carry-over from other donors' samples.

This clone was recorded at least ten times. The chain has TRBV7-9 and TRBJ1-2; 7 bases map to TRBD1. CDR3 size: 13 residues. V trimming: 8 bases; J trimming: 3 bases; junction bases outside the gene matches: 6. Germline CDR1 SEHNR, CDR2 FQNEAQ (reference sequence). This CDR3 is CASSTGNDYGYTF. The CDR3 nucleotides are TGTGCCAGCTCGACAGGGAATGACTATGGCTACACCTTC.

The chain has TRBV4-2 and TRBJ1-1; no clear D gene. This CDR3 spans 15 amino acids. CDR1 and CDR2 from the germline V gene are LGHNA and YNFKEQ. V lost 0 bases and J 1 base, leaving 9 bases between the germline ends. This CDR3 is CASSQEGPTNTEAFF. DNA of the CDR3: TGTGCCAGCAGCCAAGAAGGACCTACGAACACTGAAGCTTTCTTT.

The chain uses TRBV28 and TRBJ1-4; perhaps TRBD1 as D (5 bases). In germline, CDR1 is MDHEN, CDR2 SYDVKM. The ends were cut back, 7 bases at V and 10 bases at J, with 22 bases in the middle. The length of the CDR3 is 15 residues. The CDR3 is CASTPVGGGVGKLFF. The DNA for the CDR3 is TGTGCCAGCACCCCAGTGGGGGGAGGGGTTGGAAAACTGTTTTTT.

This clone came up many times. The chain couples TRBV5-4 to TRBJ2-1; D gene uncertain. Germline CDR1 reads SGHNT; CDR2 reads YYREEE (reference sequence). The CDR3 extends over 13 amino acids. Trimming removed 5 bases from V and 0 bases from J, with 6 bases in between. The CDR3 is CASRLDSYNEQFF. CDR3 DNA sequence: TGTGCCAGCAGGCTAGACTCCTACAATGAGCAGTTCTTC.

V gene TRBV6-6 combines with J gene TRBJ2-6; D gene ambiguous. Germline-derived CDR1 and CDR2 are MNHNY and SVGAGI (reference sequence). CDR3 size: 15 residues. Trimming removed 8 bases from V and 2 bases from J, with 13 bases in between. The CDR3 is CASQTVVAGANVLTF. The CDR3 region has the DNA TGTGCCAGCCAGACCGTAGTAGCTGGGGCCAACGTCCTGACTTTC.

The J gene is TRBJ2-7, the V gene TRBV30; 9 nucleotides match TRBD2. V lost 1 base, J lost 2 bases, and 12 bases stayed unmatched. Germline V gene data show CDR1 as GTSNPN and CDR2 as SVGIG (reference sequence). CDR3 size: 17 residues. CDR3 protein: CAWSAPTLAGPPYEQYF. As DNA, the CDR3 is TGTGCCTGGAGTGCCCCCACCCTAGCGGGGCCACCCTACGAGCAGTACTTC.

As to this clone: Only one base separates this from a far larger clonotype, so it likely reflects a read error. The CDR3 does not end in the conserved phenylalanine or tryptophan, so this is likely a read error. This chain joins TRBV20-1 and TRBJ1-2, with D unclear. Trimming cost V 6 bases and J 8 bases, with 13 bases left between them. CDR1 and CDR2 from the germline V gene are DFQATT and SNEGSKA (reference sequence). CDR3 length: 11 residues. CDR3 region: CSAGRGEGYTL. CDR3 coding DNA: TGCAGTGCCGGACGTGGGGAAGGCTACACCCTC.

In its sample, this clone was seen many times. Different DNA sequences within this sample yield the same CDR3. This chain links TRBV6-1 with TRBJ1-1, with D unresolved. The CDR3 spans 13 residues. V lost 6 bases and J lost 0, with 8 bases in between. CDR1 and CDR2 from the germline V gene are MNHNS and SASEGT. The CDR3: CASSQEVNTEAFF. CDR3 sequence (DNA): TGTGCCAGCAGCCAAGAGGTGAACACTGAAGCTTTCTTT.

This rearrangement joins TRBV11-2 to TRBJ1-3; 9 bases map to TRBD1. The germline V gene has CDR1 SGHAT and CDR2 FQNNGV. The CDR3 is 16 amino acids. Trimming cost V 5 bases and J 1 base; bases outside gene matches: 6. CDR3 nucleotide sequence: TGTGCCAGCAGCCGAACAGGGGGCGCTTCTGGAAACACCATATATTTT. This sequence encodes CASSRTGGASGNTIYF.

Concerning this clone: It may be a read error: a sequence one base away is much more abundant. The J gene is TRBJ2-7, the V gene TRBV28; 9 bases line up with TRBD2. The V gene's germline CDR1 is MDHEN and CDR2 SYDVKM. The CDR3 totals 13 residues. V lost 5 bases and J lost 3; bases outside the gene matches: 2. CDR3 DNA sequence: TGTGCCAGCAGTGGGACTAGCAGCTACGAGCAGTACTTC. Translating gives CASSGTSSYEQYF.

Concerning this clone itself: A single base is all that separates this from a far larger clone, so a read error is likely. Within the sample, other DNA sequences also encode this same CDR3. The V gene is TRBV29-1, the J gene TRBJ2-1; no definite D call. Germline CDR1 SQVTM, CDR2 ANQGSEA. This CDR3 contains 10 residues. The V gene lost 6 bases and the J gene lost 7 bases, with 7 bases spanning the gap. The CDR3: CSVLGNEQFF. The CDR3 DNA follows: TGCAGCGTCCTGGGGAATGAGCAGTTCTTC.

About this clone: A far larger clone is only one base removed, so a read error is likely. The chain joins TRBV30 to TRBJ2-7; D possibly uses TRBD1 or TRBD2 (5 bases each). The V gene's germline CDR1 is GTSNPN and CDR2 SVGIG (reference sequence). CDR3 length: 14 residues. The CDR3 DNA is TGTGCCCGGAGTGAGGGGTCAACCACCTACGAGCAGTACTTC. It specifies CARSEGSTTYEQYF.

The V and J genes are TRBV27 and TRBJ1-2; 11 positions agree with TRBD1. CDR1 and CDR2 (germline): MNHEY, SMNVEV (reference sequence). V gave up 5 bases and J gave up 4 bases; unmatched junction bases: 6. The CDR3 is made up of 15 amino acids. Here the CDR3 reads CASSEGQGEAYGYTF. The CDR3 nucleotides are TGTGCCAGCAGTGAGGGACAGGGGGAGGCCTATGGCTACACCTTC.

The sample holds a few counts of this clone. This rearrangement joins TRBV28 to TRBJ1-2; D ambiguous. Trimming took 5 bases from V and 6 from J, leaving 16 bases between them. The CDR3 totals 14 residues. Germline CDR1 reads MDHEN; CDR2 reads SYDVKM. The CDR3 region has the DNA TGTGCCAGCAGTCTCATTGGCAGGACGCATGGCTACACCTTC. Translated, it gives CASSLIGRTHGYTF.

CDR3 coding DNA: TGTGCCAGCAGTTTCCCTAGCGGGAGTGTTGCAGATACGCAGTATTTT. Amino acids: CASSFPSGSVADTQYF. V is TRBV28 and J is TRBJ2-3; 10 bases are a match to TRBD2. Unmatched junction bases numbered 7, after V lost 3 bases and J lost 4 bases. Germline CDR1 is MDHEN and CDR2 is SYDVKM. The CDR3 totals 16 residues.

This clone turned up a few times. One base separates it from a far larger clone, so it is likely a read error. The genes are TRBV7-6 and TRBJ1-3; unclear D gene. CDR3 length equals 12 residues. The germline V gene has CDR1 SGHVS and CDR2 FNYEAQ. The CDR3 DNA is TGTGCCGGCAGCTTAGAGGGAAACACCATATATTTT. It encodes CAGSLEGNTIYF.

With regard to this clone: A read error is the likely source, as a far larger clone sits one nucleotide away. The sample carries other DNA sequences with the same CDR3. The gene calls are TRBV2 and TRBJ1-5; 8 nucleotides line up with TRBD1. Per germline, CDR1 SNHLY and CDR2 FYNNEI. The CDR3 totals 15 residues. The CDR3: CASSESRGLFQPQHF. CDR3 DNA sequence: TGTGCAAGCAGTGAGAGCAGGGGGCTGTTTCAGCCCCAGCATTTT.

The chain has TRBV4-2 and TRBJ2-2, with 7 bases that match TRBD2. Germline loops: CDR1 LGHNA, CDR2 YNFKEQ. This CDR3 has 15 residues. Trimming took 0 bases from V and 13 from J; bases not matched to a gene: 11. CDR3 amino acids: CASSQEPSGARVLFF. In DNA, the CDR3 is TGTGCCAGCAGCCAAGAGCCTAGCGGAGCACGGGTGCTGTTTTTT.

A remark on this clone: Compared with germline, one end of the junction differs, possibly owing to a read error. V is TRBV28 and J is TRBJ2-7, with 10 bases that match TRBD2. CDR3 length: 16 amino acids. The germline V gene has CDR1 MDHEN and CDR2 SYDVKM. CDR3 bases: TGTGCCAGCAGCCGTACCCGGGGACTAGCGACCTACGAGCAGCACTTC. Protein: CASSRTRGLATYEQHF.

For this clone: A far more abundant clone sits one base away, making this likely a read error. This chain links TRBV7-9 with TRBJ1-2; TRBD1 might be the D (6 bases). The V gene's germline CDR1 is SEHNR and CDR2 FQNEAQ (reference sequence). CDR3 length: 12 residues. This chain's CDR3 is CASTPGDYGYNF. The CDR3 nucleotides are TGTGCCAGCACCCCAGGGGACTATGGCTACAACTTC. Full variable domain (rest looked up from reference TRBV7-9 and TRBJ1-2): DTGVSQNPRHKITKRGQNVTFRCDPISEHNRLYWYRQTLGQGPEFLTYFQNEAQLEKSRLLSDRFSAERPKGSFSTLEIQRTEQGDSAMYLCASTPGDYGYNFGSGTRLTVV.

This clone has only one observation. The gene calls are TRBV7-8 and TRBJ2-7; D is perhaps TRBD1 or TRBD2 (5 bases each). Trimming shortened V by 5 bases and J by 2 bases, and 19 bases separated the two germline ends. This CDR3 is 16 amino acids long. Germline CDR1 is SGHVS and CDR2 is FQNEAQ. The chain's CDR3 is CASSLRSGTSTYEQYF. In DNA form, the CDR3 reads TGTGCCAGCAGCCTAAGGTCGGGGACCTCAACCTACGAGCAGTACTTC. Full variable domain (missing parts from reference TRBV7-8 and TRBJ2-7): GAGVSQSPRYKVAKRGQDVALRCDPISGHVSLFWYQQALGQGPEFLTYFQNEAQLDKSGLPSDRFFAERPEGSVSTLKIQRTQQEDSAVYLCASSLRSGTSTYEQYFGPGTRLTVT.

About this clone itself: This may stem from a read error, because a much larger clone lies one nucleotide away. The chain joins TRBV7-8 to TRBJ2-7; tentatively, D is TRBD1 (6 bases). From germline, CDR1 is SGHVS and CDR2 FQNEAQ. The CDR3 totals 13 residues. Trimming removed 1 base from V and 2 bases from J, with 6 bases in between. In DNA form, the CDR3 reads TGTGCCAGCAGCTTAGGGACAGCCTACGAGCAGTACTTC. This encodes CASSLGTAYEQYF.

Details on this clone: A far larger clone is just one base off, so this is likely a read error. V usage is TRBV10-3 and J usage is TRBJ1-2, with D uncertain. The germline V gene has CDR1 ENHRY and CDR2 SYGVKD. This CDR3 has 12 amino acids. The V end lost 6 bases, the J end lost 7 bases, and 12 bases lay between the germline ends. The CDR3 DNA follows: TGTGCCATCAGGCCGACAAGCTCTGGCTACACCTTC. Translation gives CAIRPTSSGYTF.

The gene calls are TRBV2 and TRBJ2-3, with 11 bases matching TRBD1. The length of the CDR3 is 14 residues. Germline CDR1 reads SNHLY; CDR2 reads FYNNEI. V gave up 7 bases and J gave up 4 bases; unmatched junction bases: 4. CDR3 loop: CASTGTGGPDTQYF. CDR3 nucleotides: TGTGCCAGCACCGGGACAGGGGGTCCAGATACGCAGTATTTT.

The rearrangement uses TRBV18 and TRBJ1-3; 9 bases match TRBD1. The germline V gene encodes CDR1 KGHSH and CDR2 LQKENI. Trimming at V came to 3 bases and at J to 0 bases, leaving 9 bases not matched to a gene. CDR3 length equals 18 residues. CDR3 amino acids: CASSPLKGQGLSGNTIYF. CDR3 bases: TGTGCCAGCTCACCTCTGAAGGGACAGGGACTCTCTGGAAACACCATATATTTT.

J is TRBJ2-2 and V is TRBV9; tentative D call: TRBD1 (6 bases). V was clipped by 4 bases and J by 7 bases, with 20 bases between them. From germline, CDR1 is SGDLS and CDR2 YYNGEE. The CDR3 has 16 amino acids. The CDR3 region has the DNA TGTGCCAGCAGCCGACTCCCAGGGGTGGAGGACGGGGAGCTGTTTTTT. Translated: CASSRLPGVEDGELFF.

The V and J genes are TRBV18 and TRBJ2-6; D gene unclear. Germline loops: CDR1 KGHSH, CDR2 LQKENI. The CDR3 runs to 16 residues. V lost 2 bases, J lost 0 bases, and 8 bases lay in between. The DNA of the CDR3 is TGTGCCAGCTCACCATACCTAGGCTCTGGGGCCAACGTCCTGACTTTC. It yields the protein CASSPYLGSGANVLTF.